Listed below are T cell receptor beta chains from one sample, sequenced in a study of shared clonotypes between healthy human individuals. TCRdb's table, derived via immunoSEQ multiplex PCR, lists solely in-frame clones and lacks some. Among 2,500,000 or so clones listed, approximately 92% were seen once. Sequencing used naive CD4+ T cells sorted from blood. The receptors were gathered from a man aged 18 to 29 in good health. The CDR3 runs from the conserved cysteine through the conserved F or W. A D gene is named only where the DNA matches it firmly. A clone size is listed for some rows: how often the clone was seen (once, few, many), or a class if it is expanded.

D,V,J,size,DNA,CDR3
TRBD2,TRBV6-5,TRBJ2-1,.,TGTGCCAGCAGCCAGACTAGCGTTTACAATGAGCAGTTCTTC,CASSQTSVYNEQFF
.,TRBV7-2,TRBJ1-5,.,TGTGCCAGCAGCTTCGGTGGCAATCAGCCCCAGCATTTT,CASSFGGNQPQHF
.,TRBV7-6,TRBJ1-3,.,TGTGCCAGCAGCTTAGTATCTCGGGCAGGGACTGGAAACACCATATATTTT,CASSLVSRAGTGNTIYF
TRBD2,TRBV5-1,TRBJ2-3,.,TGCGCCAGCAGCTTGGCGTTAGCGGGGACAGATACGCAGTATTTT,CASSLALAGTDTQYF
.,TRBV29-1,TRBJ1-5,once,TGCAGCGTCCGGGACTCCAATCAGCCCCAGCATTTT,CSVRDSNQPQHF
.,TRBV4-3,TRBJ2-1,once,TGCGCCAGCAGCCAAGGAACGGGAGTGCTCAATGAGCAGTTCTTC,CASSQGTGVLNEQFF
.,TRBV4-1,TRBJ2-7,once,TGCGCCAGCAGCCAATTACTTGGAGCCTACGAGCAGTACTTC,CASSQLLGAYEQYF
.,TRBV5-1,TRBJ2-1,.,TGCGCCAGCAGCTTGGGCGCCGTCTCGGGGGTTGAGCAGTTCTTC,CASSLGAVSGVEQFF
.,TRBV6-6,TRBJ2-7,.,TGTGCCAGCAGTTATGGTATTTCCTACGAGCAGTACTTC,CASSYGISYEQYF
.,TRBV7-8,TRBJ2-2,.,TGTGCCAGCAGCTTAGAAGCGGGCACGAACACCGGGGAGCTGTTTTTT,CASSLEAGTNTGELFF
.,TRBV28,TRBJ2-7,once,TGTGCCAGCAGTCGGCGGGCCAGGCTGACGTTATACGAGCAGTACTTC,CASSRRARLTLYEQYF
.,TRBV6-5,TRBJ2-3,.,TGTGCCAGCAGTTACTCGACCCACGGGGATACGCAGTATTTT,CASSYSTHGDTQYF
TRBD1,TRBV18,TRBJ2-2,.,TGTGCCAGCTCACGTCAGGGGGACACCGGGGAGCTGTTTTTT,CASSRQGDTGELFF
TRBD1,TRBV10-3,TRBJ2-1,.,TGTGCCATCCGAGAGGGGACAGGGGCCTTCAATGAGCAGTTCTTC,CAIREGTGAFNEQFF
TRBD1,TRBV28,TRBJ2-7,.,TGTGCCAGCAGTTTAGGGCAGGGGGCGACCTACGAGCAGTACTTC,CASSLGQGATYEQYF
.,TRBV5-1,TRBJ2-2,.,TGCGCCAGCAGCTTGGCCGGGTTAGGCACCGGGGAGCTGTTTTTT,CASSLAGLGTGELFF
TRBD1,TRBV5-6,TRBJ2-6,.,TGTGCCAGCAGCTACACAGGGGCTGGGGCCAACGTCCTGACTTTC,CASSYTGAGANVLTF
TRBD1,TRBV2,TRBJ2-2,.,TGTGCCAGCAGGGCTAGGGACAGGGGGACGGGGGAGCTGTTTTTT,CASRARDRGTGELFF
.,TRBV6-5,TRBJ2-7,.,TGTGCCAGCAGTTACTCGCGGTTCTACGAGCAGTACTTC,CASSYSRFYEQYF
TRBD1,TRBV27,TRBJ1-2,once,TGTGCCAGCAGAAGCGACAGGGTCGACTATGGCTACACCTTC,CASRSDRVDYGYTF
.,TRBV7-2,TRBJ2-1,.,TGTGCCAGCAGCCATCCCGGACTCCCCCACAATGAGCAGTTCTTC,CASSHPGLPHNEQFF
TRBD2,TRBV2,TRBJ2-5,.,TGTGCCAGCAGTCTCACCCTCGGGGGAGGGTCCCAAGAGACCCAGTACTTC,CASSLTLGGGSQETQYF
.,TRBV7-9,TRBJ1-5,.,TGTGCCAGCAGCTTATCACTGGATAGCAATCAGCCCCAGCATTTT,CASSLSLDSNQPQHF
.,TRBV19,TRBJ1-1,.,TGTGCCAGTAGGAACAGGGTAACTGAAGCTTTCTTT,CASRNRVTEAFF
.,TRBV30,TRBJ1-5,few,TGTGCCTGGAGTGCGAGGGCAGGTGGCAATCAGCCCCAGCATTTT,CAWSARAGGNQPQHF
TRBD1,TRBV7-8,TRBJ2-7,.,TGTGCCAGCAGCCTTGGGACAGCGTACGAGCAGTACTTC,CASSLGTAYEQYF
TRBD1,TRBV28,TRBJ2-3,.,TGTGCCAGCAGTTTTCAGGGGGCGAGGGCAGATACGCAGTATTTT,CASSFQGARADTQYF
TRBD2,TRBV25-1,TRBJ2-1,.,TGTGCCAGTACTAGCGGGAGGGGTAGAAATGAGCAGTTCTTC,CASTSGRGRNEQFF
.,TRBV2,TRBJ1-1,.,TGTGCCAGCAGTGGACCAATGACGAACACTGAAGCTTTCTTT,CASSGPMTNTEAFF
.,TRBV30,TRBJ2-3,.,TGTGCCTGGAGTGTACCCGCAGATACGCAGTATTTT,CAWSVPADTQYF
.,TRBV28,TRBJ1-2,.,TGTGCCAGCACAGGAGGGGGGGGCTGGAATGGCTACACCTTC,CASTGGGGWNGYTF
TRBD2,TRBV18,TRBJ2-2,.,TGTGCCAGCTCACCACGAGGCGGGGGGCTTTCTACCGGGGAGCTGTTTTTT,CASSPRGGGLSTGELFF
.,TRBV25-1,TRBJ2-2,.,TGTGCCAGCAGTTGGCACACCGGGGAGCTGTTTTTT,CASSWHTGELFF
.,TRBV7-2,TRBJ1-3,.,TGTGCCAGCAGCCCCGCGGAGATAAGAAACACCATATATTTT,CASSPAEIRNTIYF
.,TRBV30,TRBJ1-1,few,TGTGCCTGGGTGGTGGGAGGGAAGGGGAACACTGAAGCTTTCTTT,CAWVVGGKGNTEAFF
TRBD1,TRBV7-2,TRBJ1-6,.,TGTGCCAGCAGCGCACAGACAGGGGGTGGTTCACCCCTCCACTTT,CASSAQTGGGSPLHF
TRBD1,TRBV27,TRBJ1-2,.,TGTGCCAGCAGTGAAACCGGGACAGGGGAATGGCACTATGGCTACACCTTC,CASSETGTGEWHYGYTF
.,TRBV18,TRBJ1-1,.,TGTGCCAGCTCGGCAGGACAGAGGAGCACTGAAGCTTTCTTT,CASSAGQRSTEAFF
.,TRBV5-1,TRBJ2-2,.,TGCGCCAGCAGCCCAGAGGCAACGAACACCGGGGAGCTGTTTTTT,CASSPEATNTGELFF
TRBD1,TRBV5-1,TRBJ2-7,.,TGCGCCAGCAGCGGCTCTACAGGGGACACCTACGAGCAGTACTTC,CASSGSTGDTYEQYF
.,TRBV18,TRBJ1-2,.,TGTGCCAGCTCACCACCGCAGATCTATGGCTACACCTTC,CASSPPQIYGYTF
TRBD2,TRBV7-9,TRBJ2-2,.,TGTGCCAGCAGCTTAGTGTGGCGGGAGAGGTCCGGGGAGCTGTTTTTT,CASSLVWRERSGELFF
.,TRBV7-9,TRBJ2-4,once,TGTGCCAGCAGCTTAGACCCAAGTTGGGTAGCCAAAAACATTCAGTACTTC,CASSLDPSWVAKNIQYF
TRBD1,TRBV11-1,TRBJ2-7,.,TGTGCCAGCAGCTTCGGACAGGGAAGGGGCGAGCAGTACTTC,CASSFGQGRGEQYF
.,TRBV15,TRBJ1-1,few,TGTGCCACCAGCAGAGATAGGAACACTGAAGCTTTCTTT,CATSRDRNTEAFF
.,TRBV28,TRBJ2-7,.,TGTGCCAGCAGAGAATCCTACGAGCAGTACTTC,CASRESYEQYF
.,TRBV5-1,TRBJ1-4,.,TGCGCCAGCAGCCTTGGGGCGGGGCGAACAACTAATGAAAAACTGTTTTTT,CASSLGAGRTTNEKLFF
TRBD1,TRBV19,TRBJ2-3,.,TGTGCCAGTAGGGATTCGACAGGGGGTCGCCCAGATACGCAGTATTTT,CASRDSTGGRPDTQYF
.,TRBV6-1,TRBJ1-2,.,TGTGCCAGCAGTGAGCACAGGGAGCAAGGGTATGGCTACACCTTC,CASSEHREQGYGYTF
TRBD1,TRBV18,TRBJ2-7,.,TGTGCCAGCTCACAAGGACAGGGGTACGAGCAGTACTTC,CASSQGQGYEQYF
.,TRBV18,TRBJ1-2,.,TGTGCCAGCTCGCGAGGGGTGTTGAGTGAACGAGCTAACTATGGCTACACCTTC,CASSRGVLSERANYGYTF
.,TRBV6-5,TRBJ1-2,.,TGTGCCAGCAGTGGGAACTATGGCTACACCTTC,CASSGNYGYTF
.,TRBV13,TRBJ1-2,.,TGTGCCAGCTGGAGAGACAACTATGGCTACACCTTC,CASWRDNYGYTF
.,TRBV10-2,TRBJ1-5,.,TGCGCCAGCAGTGACAGGAAAGGCAATCAGCCCCAGCATTTT,CASSDRKGNQPQHF
.,TRBV11-2,TRBJ2-7,.,TGTGCCAGCAGCTCTCGGGCCAGTTCCTACGAGCAGTACTTC,CASSSRASSYEQYF